This T cell receptor (beta chain) is from a study of spatial heterogeneity in lung cancer (dated by TCRdb to between 2018 and 2021). Concerning the study at large: More beta-chain than alpha-chain transcripts were consistently detected, likely reflecting higher beta-chain transcript abundance. A strong correlation was found between TCR transcript counts in tumor regions and a T cell transcriptional module score from matched bulk RNA-seq. In the raw uncorrected reads, each unique combination of TCR and UMI appeared more than ten times on average. The study quantitatively compared TCR alpha and beta repertoires across multiple tumor regions, matched nontumor lung and blood in non-small cell lung cancer. TCR repertoire features were related to nonsynonymous mutation counts determined by whole-exome sequencing of tumor tissue. At surgery, both alpha and beta chains were TCR-sequenced in 200 to 250 tumor regions, about 64 matched nontumor lung samples and 56 PBMC samples.

Relative to germline, V is missing 3 bases and J is missing 12 bases, with 23 bases of the junction outside any gene match. CDR3 length: 19 amino acids, cysteine to phenylalanine. Just the 57-base CDR3 DNA is kept, in frame starting at base 1. Library generation was performed with 5' RACE. Instrument used: NextSeq 500. To allow correction of PCR and sequencing errors, the TCR library protocol tagged every TCR cDNA molecule with a unique molecular identifier. On the study's bioinformatics: Decombinator tools were used for TCR identification, UMI-based error correction and CDR3 extraction. TCRs above a frequency of 2 per 1,000, corresponding to the top 1% of the tumor frequency distribution, were defined as expanded. Expanded tumor TCRs statistically deemed absent (corrected P<0.05) from at least one tumor region were classed as regional, and all other expanded tumor TCRs were classed as ubiquitous. Each repertoire was subsampled 100 times to 5,000 TCRs, after which Renyi diversity was computed with the R vegan package. CDR3 similarity networks were constructed using string-kernel similarity of amino acid triplets, with links drawn between CDR3s whose pairwise similarity was above 0.82. TCRdb's own reprocessing of the public reads used fastp at Q25 and MiXCR and kept productive beta chains. Entries that share a CDR3 protein sequence are merged under the most common genes and DNA. These V and J calls originate from TCRdb's pipeline instead of the authors' own analysis. The sample records about 4,900 distinct CDR3 sequences, around 30% of which are singletons. The top ten constitute 15% of the sample.

Summary of the overall study and its limitations: The tumor nonsynonymous mutation count correlated with the number of expanded alpha and beta TCRs within the tumor. The count of ubiquitous expanded TCRs correlated with the count of ubiquitous nonsynonymous mutations, and the count of regional expanded TCRs correlated with the count of regional nonsynonymous mutations. Additional single-cell paired TCR alpha and beta sequencing was considered necessary to confirm, at a functional level, the hypothesis that regional TCRs recognize regional mutations. TCR-seq coverage of tumor T cells was estimated at only about 7% for alpha chains and around 13% for beta chains.

The time point label corresponds to: sample taken at primary tumor resection. The donors were approximately 70 patients from the lung TRACERx cohort who had early-stage, untreated non-small cell lung cancer. Whole RNA extracted from tumor and nontumor lung tissue, or from cryopreserved PBMC samples, was used for TCR sequencing without cell sorting. Patients were selected for TCR sequencing only if sufficient RNA was available from at least two tumor regions. Before being selected, tumor and adjacent nontumor lung specimens were reviewed by a lung pathologist. In regard to this clonotype: Its recognized antigen is unknown. Base qualities were left out, and no much larger clone turns up one base away.

This sample comprised lung tumor tissue, obtained at surgery. The chain is assembled from TRBV12-3 or TRBV12-4 and TRBJ2-1, and TRBD2 aligns with 10 junction nucleotides. This TCR derives from a male donor with early-stage non-small cell lung cancer. The CDR3 reads as follows: CASSFFMRGLAGAQKTQFF. The nucleotide sequence is TGTGCCAGCAGTTTTTTTATGCGGGGTCTAGCGGGAGCCCAAAAGACGCAGTTCTTC.